The T cell receptor beta chain under discussion was sequenced for a study of blood T cell repertoires in COVID-19. Study-level background: Samples taken during acute and convalescent COVID-19 were collected in the United States, Italy and Spain. In each case, the material was cDNA or gDNA derived from T cells, B-cell-depleted T cells, or PBMCs.

Methods used by the authors: For nucleated cells, counts were estimated from reference gene primer amplification. Libraries were prepared by immunoSEQ multiplex PCR; TCRdb keeps only in-frame clonotypes and omits some of them. That table furnishes V, J and clone size, whereas the DNA furnished D and trimming. The table lists fewer than 700,000 clones, about 89% of them singletons. CDR3 length equals 15 residues. Germline V CDR1 and CDR2: LNHNV, YYDKDF (reference sequence). Trimming shortened V by 5 bases and J by 7 bases, and 17 bases separated the two germline ends. A Seattle source enrolled patients during active infection and followed them longitudinally.

Material: peripheral blood. The clonotype was recovered from a woman aged 45-60 years with COVID-19, enrolled during active disease. The rearrangement links TRBV15 to TRBJ1-4; a weak D match, TRBD1 (5 bases). This CDR3 reads CATSPRRGLVEKLFF. The CDR3 DNA sequence: TGTGCCACCAGCCCTCGGAGGGGCTTGGTTGAAAAACTGTTTTTT.